The next 10 T cell receptor beta chains were all read from a single sample in a study of tumor-infiltrating lymphocytes in primary liver carcinoma. Total RNA and DNA came together from roughly 20-30 mg of bulk tissue without cell sorting. Total RNA amounting to roughly 0.5 ug was the source from which TCR beta cDNA was made with a constant-region primer. Libraries covering TCR beta were generated through three nested multiplex PCR rounds (using a slightly modified ARM-PCR). TRBV1-TRBV30 forward primers paired with a C-beta reverse primer drove the first two PCR rounds, roughly 10 cycles each. TCRdb passed the multiplex PCR reads through MiXCR, listing each CDR3 protein once. The repertoire holds 150,000 to 200,000 distinct CDR3 sequences, around four fifths seen once, with about a sixth in the top ten. Sequencing was done on a sample of tumor tissue from primary liver carcinoma. All receptors derive from a man in his forties with primary liver carcinoma and hepatitis B virus infection.

Regarding this clonotype: Relative to the germline gene, one junction end is altered; a read error may explain this. J is TRBJ2-7 and V is TRBV4-1; 15 nucleotides match TRBD2. The length of the CDR3 is 19 residues. In germline, CDR1 is MGHRA, CDR2 YSYEKL. The CDR3 spells CTSSHGTSGRITLSYEQYF. The CDR3 DNA reads TGCACTAGCAGCCACGGGACTAGCGGGAGGATCACCCTCTCCTACGAGCAATACTTC.

This clonotype has only a few counts. Here the CDR3 reads CVNSLTRDQPQHF. The CDR3 DNA sequence: TGTGTCAACAGTTTAACTCGGGATCAGCCCCAGCATTTT. The rearrangement uses TRBV12-3 or TRBV12-4 and TRBJ1-5; no definite D call. The CDR3 totals 13 residues.

Of note for this clonotype: One end of the junction does not line up with germline, which may come from a read error. The J gene is TRBJ2-3, the V gene TRBV11-1, with D possibly TRBD2 on 5 matching bases. The CDR3 is made up of 19 amino acids. Germline CDR1 is SGHAT and CDR2 is FQDESV (reference sequence). The chain's CDR3 is CASSFRGSSVGARTDTRYF. The CDR3 DNA follows: TGTGCCAGCAGCTTTCGGGGAAGCTCTGTTGGAGCCCGCACAGATACGCGGTATTTT.

This clonotype qualifies as medium-sized. V usage is TRBV11-1 and J usage is TRBJ2-1; D is undetermined. This CDR3 has 16 residues. Germline values: CDR1 SGHAT, CDR2 FQDESV (reference sequence). Trimming removed 4 bases from V and 0 bases from J, with 13 bases in between. The CDR3 nucleotides read TGTGCCAGCAGCTCCTCCTCTGTCCTCTCCTACAATGAGCAGTTCTTC. This sequence encodes CASSSSSVLSYNEQFF. Filled out from reference TRBV11-1 and TRBJ2-1, the complete variable domain reads EAEVAQSPRYKITEKSQAVAFWCDPISGHATLYWYRQILGQGPELLVQFQDESVVDDSQLPKDRFSAERLKGVDSTLKIQPAELGDSAMYLCASSSSSVLSYNEQFFGPGTRLTVL.

The count of this clonotype is one. At one of its ends the junction is not consistent with the germline gene, which may arise from a read error. The chain recombines TRBV6-5 with TRBJ1-2; D gene unclear. In germline, CDR1 is MNHEY, CDR2 SVGAGI. This CDR3 has 11 residues. The CDR3 loop reads CASAGNYGYAF. The CDR3 region has the DNA TGTGCCAGCGCAGGAAACTATGGCTACGCCTTC.

As concerns this clonotype: The junction differs from germline at one of its ends, possibly a read error. V usage is TRBV29-1 and J usage is TRBJ1-5; TRBD1 is a possible D gene (6 bases). From germline, CDR1 is SQVTM and CDR2 ANQGSEA. This CDR3 has 13 residues. CDR3 sequence: CSVVGQISQPQQF. The CDR3 DNA follows: TGCAGTGTTGTCGGACAGATCAGTCAGCCCCAGCAATTT.

The chain links TRBV12-3 or TRBV12-4 to TRBJ2-5; D ambiguous. The CDR3 runs to 13 residues. V was trimmed by 10 bases and J by 4 bases, leaving 16 bases between them. The CDR3 sequence is CANSRSRRETQYF. The CDR3 nucleotides read TGTGCCAACAGCCGAAGCAGGAGAGAGACCCAGTACTTC.

Regarding this clonotype: One junction end does not reproduce the germline sequence, and a read error may be involved. The chain employs TRBV18 and TRBJ2-3; tentatively, D is TRBD2 (6 bases). There are 15 residues in the CDR3. Germline assignment: CDR1 KGHSH and CDR2 LQKENI. The CDR3 loop reads CASSRIAASIDTQYF. The CDR3 DNA is TGTGCAAGCTCACGAATAGCGGCGAGCATAGATACGCAGTATTTT.

As regards this clonotype: One end of the junction varies from germline; a read error may be responsible. V and J are TRBV11-2 and TRBJ2-7; perhaps D is TRBD1 or TRBD2 (6 bases each). Per the germline V gene, CDR1 is SGHAT and CDR2 is FQNNGV. This CDR3 is built from 12 residues. This CDR3 reads CVSSHGGYEEYF. Written as DNA, the CDR3 is TGTGTCAGCAGTCACGGGGGCTACGAGGAGTACTTC.

Turning to this clonotype: A read error is likely, as this CDR3 ends without the conserved phenylalanine or tryptophan. The chain has TRBV5-4 and TRBJ2-3; the D gene is possibly TRBD2 (5 bases). The CDR3 contains 15 residues. Per the germline V gene, CDR1 is SGHNT and CDR2 is YYREEE (reference sequence). The CDR3 region is CVSSSEVDGGDTQYY. In DNA form, the CDR3 reads TGTGTCAGCAGTTCGGAAGTCGACGGAGGAGATACGCAGTATTAT.